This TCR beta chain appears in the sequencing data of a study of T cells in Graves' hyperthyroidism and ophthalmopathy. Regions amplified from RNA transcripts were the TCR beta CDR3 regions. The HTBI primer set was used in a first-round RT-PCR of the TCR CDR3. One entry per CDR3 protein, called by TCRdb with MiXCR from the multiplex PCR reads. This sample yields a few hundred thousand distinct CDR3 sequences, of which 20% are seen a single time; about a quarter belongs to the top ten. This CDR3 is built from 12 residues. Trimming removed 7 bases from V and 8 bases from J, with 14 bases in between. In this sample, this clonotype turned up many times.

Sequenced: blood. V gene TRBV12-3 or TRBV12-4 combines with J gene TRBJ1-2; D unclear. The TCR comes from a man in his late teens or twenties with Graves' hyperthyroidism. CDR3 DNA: TGTGCCAGCACCAAGGCACTTGTAGGCTACACCTTC. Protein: CASTKALVGYTF.